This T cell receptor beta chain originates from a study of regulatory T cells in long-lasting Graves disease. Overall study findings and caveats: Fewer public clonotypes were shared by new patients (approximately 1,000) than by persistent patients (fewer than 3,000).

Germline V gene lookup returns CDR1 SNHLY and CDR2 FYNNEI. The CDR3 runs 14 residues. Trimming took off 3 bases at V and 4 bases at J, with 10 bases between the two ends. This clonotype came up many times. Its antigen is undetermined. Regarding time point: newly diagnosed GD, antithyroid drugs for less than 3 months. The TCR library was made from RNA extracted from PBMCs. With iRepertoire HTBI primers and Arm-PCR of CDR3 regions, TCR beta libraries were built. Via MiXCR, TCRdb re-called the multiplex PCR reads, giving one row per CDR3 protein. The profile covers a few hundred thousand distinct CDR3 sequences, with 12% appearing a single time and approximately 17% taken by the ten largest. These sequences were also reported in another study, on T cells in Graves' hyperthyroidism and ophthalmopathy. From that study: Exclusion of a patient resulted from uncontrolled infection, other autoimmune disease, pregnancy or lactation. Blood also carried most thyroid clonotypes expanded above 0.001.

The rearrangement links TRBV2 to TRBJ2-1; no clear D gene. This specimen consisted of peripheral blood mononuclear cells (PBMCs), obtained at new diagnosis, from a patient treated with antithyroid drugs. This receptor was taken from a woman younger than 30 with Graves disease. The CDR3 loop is CASSDTAPYNEQFF. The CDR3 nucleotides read TGTGCCAGCAGTGATACGGCACCTTACAATGAGCAGTTCTTC.